This is a list of T cell receptor beta chains from one sample in a study of T cell repertoires in cytomegalovirus infection. What these receptors recognize is not known. TCRdb reprocessed the reads via MiXCR and lists one record per CDR3 protein. The sample shows some 350,000 distinct CDR3 sequences, about 34% of them seen only once. This specimen consisted of cultured PBMCs, obtained from culture after CMV antigen stimulation. These receptors were obtained from a human donor in good health (CMV status not recorded). Some clones in this sample may be carry-over from other donors' samples. Each CDR3 is given with its conserved first and last residue. Each record gives: J gene, clone size, V gene, D gene, CDR3 DNA, CDR3 protein. A D gene is named only where the DNA matches it firmly. Size tells how often a clone was seen (once, few, many) or the class of an expanded clone, and some rows leave it out.

j_call: TRBJ1-5
clone_size: .
v_call: TRBV19
d_call: .
cdr3_nt: TGTGCCAGTAGTAAAACGACAACAACCCGAAATCAGCCCCAGCATTTT
cdr3_aa: CASSKTTTTRNQPQHF

j_call: TRBJ1-6
clone_size: .
v_call: TRBV28
d_call: .
cdr3_nt: TGTGCCAGCAGTCTGATGGTCCAAAATTCACCCCTCCACTTT
cdr3_aa: CASSLMVQNSPLHF

j_call: TRBJ2-3
clone_size: few
v_call: TRBV7-2
d_call: TRBD2
cdr3_nt: TGTGCCAGCAGCTTATGGGGACTAGCGGGACCCCCCGGGGGCACAGATACGCAGTATTTT
cdr3_aa: CASSLWGLAGPPGGTDTQYF

j_call: TRBJ1-2
clone_size: few
v_call: TRBV28
d_call: .
cdr3_nt: TGTGCCAGCAGTTCCTTACGGTACTATGGCTACACCTTC
cdr3_aa: CASSSLRYYGYTF

j_call: TRBJ1-6
clone_size: .
v_call: TRBV19
d_call: TRBD1
cdr3_nt: TGTGCCAGTACCAGGGGGCATTCACCCCTCCAATTT
cdr3_aa: CASTRGHSPLQF

j_call: TRBJ2-3
clone_size: many
v_call: TRBV7-2
d_call: TRBD2
cdr3_nt: TGTGCCAGCAGCCCTAAGATCCTAGCGGGGCTTACTAGCACAGATACGCAGTATTTT
cdr3_aa: CASSPKILAGLTSTDTQYF

j_call: TRBJ2-1
clone_size: few
v_call: TRBV6-5
d_call: TRBD2
cdr3_nt: TGTGCCAGCAGGACCGGGACTAGCGGGAGAAATGAGCAGTTCTTC
cdr3_aa: CASRTGTSGRNEQFF

j_call: TRBJ2-1
clone_size: .
v_call: TRBV14
d_call: TRBD2
cdr3_nt: TGTGCCAGCAGCCAAGATAGCGGGAGTTTTTACAATGAGCAGTTCTTC
cdr3_aa: CASSQDSGSFYNEQFF

j_call: TRBJ2-7
clone_size: .
v_call: TRBV10-3
d_call: .
cdr3_nt: TGTGCCATCAGTGAGTCAGGGGACGTCTACGAGCAGTACTTC
cdr3_aa: CAISESGDVYEQYF

j_call: TRBJ2-2
clone_size: few
v_call: TRBV5-1
d_call: .
cdr3_nt: TGCGCCAGCAGCTTTAAGTTAAGGGACCGCTATTCCTTAAGCTTATCGAACACCGGGGAGCTGTTTTTT
cdr3_aa: CASSFKLRDRYSLSLSNTGELFF

j_call: TRBJ2-1
clone_size: many
v_call: TRBV7-2
d_call: TRBD1
cdr3_nt: TGTGCCAGCAGCTTAGGACAGGGGCTATACAATGAGCAGTTCTTC
cdr3_aa: CASSLGQGLYNEQFF

j_call: TRBJ2-3
clone_size: .
v_call: TRBV7-2
d_call: .
cdr3_nt: TGTGCCAGCAGCTCCCTTTCGGGTGTCTCGCAGTATTTT
cdr3_aa: CASSSLSGVSQYF

j_call: TRBJ1-3
clone_size: .
v_call: TRBV4-2
d_call: .
cdr3_nt: TGTGCCAGCAGCCTGGAGCTAGGGTCAGGCTCTGGAAACACCATATATTTT
cdr3_aa: CASSLELGSGSGNTIYF

j_call: TRBJ2-7
clone_size: .
v_call: TRBV12-3/TRBV12-4
d_call: .
cdr3_nt: TGTGCCAGCAGTCCTAGACAGTTGGGAAGCTCCTACGAGCAGTACTTC
cdr3_aa: CASSPRQLGSSYEQYF

j_call: TRBJ2-7
clone_size: .
v_call: TRBV6-6
d_call: TRBD1
cdr3_nt: TGTGCCAGCAGTAGACAGGGAACCTACGAGCAGTACTTC
cdr3_aa: CASSRQGTYEQYF

j_call: TRBJ2-1
clone_size: few
v_call: TRBV6-1
d_call: .
cdr3_nt: TGTGCCAGCAGTTCTCCGGGGCGGTCGCAGTTCTTC
cdr3_aa: CASSSPGRSQFF

j_call: TRBJ1-3
clone_size: .
v_call: TRBV6-5
d_call: .
cdr3_nt: TGTGCCAGCAGTGCCGCCGGGGGCAGCGGGACCATATATTTT
cdr3_aa: CASSAAGGSGTIYF

j_call: TRBJ2-3
clone_size: few
v_call: TRBV6-2/TRBV6-3
d_call: TRBD1
cdr3_nt: TGTGCCAGCAGCCTCGACAGGGGGTACACAGATACGCAGTATTTT
cdr3_aa: CASSLDRGYTDTQYF

j_call: TRBJ1-2
clone_size: .
v_call: TRBV5-6
d_call: TRBD1
cdr3_nt: TGTGCCAGCAGCTCCGTCCCCAGGACAGGGGGTAATGACTATGGCTACACCTTC
cdr3_aa: CASSSVPRTGGNDYGYTF

j_call: TRBJ2-1
clone_size: .
v_call: TRBV19
d_call: TRBD2
cdr3_nt: TGTGCCAGTACCTCCCCTCGACTAGCGGGAGGGAGTTTGGATGAGCAGTTCTTC
cdr3_aa: CASTSPRLAGGSLDEQFF

j_call: TRBJ2-4
clone_size: .
v_call: TRBV28
d_call: .
cdr3_nt: TGTGCCAGCAGTCCTCACGGGGGAAATGGCATTCAGTACTTC
cdr3_aa: CASSPHGGNGIQYF

j_call: TRBJ2-5
clone_size: few
v_call: TRBV10-3
d_call: TRBD1
cdr3_nt: TGTGCCATCAGGCCGGGACAGGGTGCCGAAGAGACCCAGTACTTC
cdr3_aa: CAIRPGQGAEETQYF

j_call: TRBJ2-3
clone_size: few
v_call: TRBV20-1
d_call: TRBD2
cdr3_nt: TGCAGTGCTAGAGAACCGGGACTAGCGGTCAATCCGCAGTATTTT
cdr3_aa: CSAREPGLAVNPQYF

j_call: TRBJ1-6
clone_size: .
v_call: TRBV28
d_call: .
cdr3_nt: TGTGCCAGCAGGACGCAGGTTCCTTCACCCCTCCACTTT
cdr3_aa: CASRTQVPSPLHF

j_call: TRBJ2-5
clone_size: few
v_call: TRBV20-1
d_call: .
cdr3_nt: TGCAGTGCGATCTCTCGGCAGGAAGAGACCCAGTACTTC
cdr3_aa: CSAISRQEETQYF

j_call: TRBJ2-1
clone_size: once
v_call: TRBV11-3
d_call: .
cdr3_nt: TGTGCCAGCAGCTTAGTCTTAGGGGGGGGGGGCAATGAGCAGTTCTTC
cdr3_aa: CASSLVLGGGGNEQFF

j_call: TRBJ1-5
clone_size: .
v_call: TRBV4-1
d_call: .
cdr3_nt: TGCGCCAGCAGCCCACAGGAGAATAGCAATCAGCCCCAGCATTTT
cdr3_aa: CASSPQENSNQPQHF

j_call: TRBJ2-3
clone_size: .
v_call: TRBV19
d_call: TRBD2
cdr3_nt: TGTGCCAGTAGTATTCTCGGACTAGCGGGAGGGACGCAGTATTTT
cdr3_aa: CASSILGLAGGTQYF

j_call: TRBJ2-5
clone_size: .
v_call: TRBV6-1
d_call: TRBD2
cdr3_nt: TGTGCCAGCAGTGAAGCGCTTCCACTAGCGGGAGGGAAGACCCAGTACTTC
cdr3_aa: CASSEALPLAGGKTQYF

j_call: TRBJ2-3
clone_size: .
v_call: TRBV28
d_call: .
cdr3_nt: TGTGCCAGCAGCCCCAGTGACAGCCCCAGGGGTACAGATACGCAGTATTTT
cdr3_aa: CASSPSDSPRGTDTQYF

j_call: TRBJ2-3
clone_size: few
v_call: TRBV6-5
d_call: TRBD2
cdr3_nt: TGTGCCAGCAGTTACTCGAGGCTAGCGGGGAGCACAGATACGCAGTATTTT
cdr3_aa: CASSYSRLAGSTDTQYF

j_call: TRBJ1-1
clone_size: many
v_call: TRBV12-3/TRBV12-4
d_call: .
cdr3_nt: TGTGCCAGCAGTTTGGTCAGGGGCTTTGTGGTGAACACTGAAGCTTTCTTT
cdr3_aa: CASSLVRGFVVNTEAFF

j_call: TRBJ2-2
clone_size: .
v_call: TRBV2
d_call: .
cdr3_nt: TGTGCCGGCCGCGGAAGGGGTAACACCGGGGAGCTGTTTTTT
cdr3_aa: CAGRGRGNTGELFF

j_call: TRBJ1-1
clone_size: few
v_call: TRBV9
d_call: .
cdr3_nt: TGTGCCAGCAGCGTCCGGCCCATGTTTGGGGCTGAAGCTTTCTTT
cdr3_aa: CASSVRPMFGAEAFF

j_call: TRBJ1-5
clone_size: .
v_call: TRBV20-1
d_call: .
cdr3_nt: TGCAGTGCTAGAGCGCGGGGGCTAGGTTGGAATCAGCCCCAGCATTTT
cdr3_aa: CSARARGLGWNQPQHF

j_call: TRBJ1-5
clone_size: few
v_call: TRBV4-1
d_call: TRBD1
cdr3_nt: TGCGCCAGCAGCCAAGATAGGGGGACAGGGAAACCCCAGCATTTT
cdr3_aa: CASSQDRGTGKPQHF

j_call: TRBJ1-1
clone_size: .
v_call: TRBV5-1
d_call: .
cdr3_nt: TGCGCCAGCAGCTCCCCTGGTATAGGACAGAACACTGAAGCTTTCTTT
cdr3_aa: CASSSPGIGQNTEAFF

j_call: TRBJ2-7
clone_size: .
v_call: TRBV27
d_call: .
cdr3_nt: TGTGCCAGCAGTTTCTCCGGGGGCAGCTCCTACGAGCAGTACTTC
cdr3_aa: CASSFSGGSSYEQYF

j_call: TRBJ1-2
clone_size: .
v_call: TRBV6-1
d_call: .
cdr3_nt: TGTGCAACCAAGGCAGTTCCCCGCAACTATGGCTACACCTTC
cdr3_aa: CATKAVPRNYGYTF

j_call: TRBJ2-1
clone_size: few
v_call: TRBV4-3
d_call: TRBD2
cdr3_nt: TGCGCCAGCAGCCAAAGGGGACTAGCGGGGCCTTACAATGAGCAGTTCTTC
cdr3_aa: CASSQRGLAGPYNEQFF

j_call: TRBJ1-1
clone_size: .
v_call: TRBV27
d_call: .
cdr3_nt: TGTGCCAGCAGTTCTGACCAGGGGACTGAAGCTTTCTTT
cdr3_aa: CASSSDQGTEAFF

j_call: TRBJ1-5
clone_size: many
v_call: TRBV7-2
d_call: .
cdr3_nt: TGTGCCAGCAGCCAAAATAGCAATCAGCCCCAGCATTTT
cdr3_aa: CASSQNSNQPQHF

j_call: TRBJ2-2
clone_size: .
v_call: TRBV28
d_call: .
cdr3_nt: TGTGCCAGCAGAGGCGGACAGAACACCGGGGAGCTGTTTTTT
cdr3_aa: CASRGGQNTGELFF

j_call: TRBJ2-1
clone_size: .
v_call: TRBV12-3/TRBV12-4
d_call: .
cdr3_nt: TGTGCCAGCAGTTTTGGTGGGACCGCCTACAATGAGCAGTTCTTC
cdr3_aa: CASSFGGTAYNEQFF

j_call: TRBJ2-2
clone_size: few
v_call: TRBV7-3
d_call: .
cdr3_nt: TGTGCCAGCAGCCTAACAGTCACCGGGGAGCTGTTTTTT
cdr3_aa: CASSLTVTGELFF

j_call: TRBJ1-2
clone_size: .
v_call: TRBV18
d_call: .
cdr3_nt: TGTGCCAGCTCACCGGGACGAACGACTAACTATGGCTACACCTTC
cdr3_aa: CASSPGRTTNYGYTF

j_call: TRBJ2-1
clone_size: .
v_call: TRBV20-1
d_call: .
cdr3_nt: TGCAGTGCTAGAGATCTCGAGCGGAGCAATGAGCAGTTCTTC
cdr3_aa: CSARDLERSNEQFF

j_call: TRBJ2-5
clone_size: .
v_call: TRBV6-1
d_call: TRBD2
cdr3_nt: TGTGCCAGCACTTGGACTAGCGGGGAGACCCAGTACTTC
cdr3_aa: CASTWTSGETQYF

j_call: TRBJ2-1
clone_size: few
v_call: TRBV4-2
d_call: TRBD2
cdr3_nt: TGTGCCAGCAGCCGTCCTAGCGGGATATTTAATAATGAGCAGTTCTTC
cdr3_aa: CASSRPSGIFNNEQFF

j_call: TRBJ1-4
clone_size: .
v_call: TRBV19
d_call: .
cdr3_nt: TGTGCCAGTAGTCTCCGGACGATGGGCGCGGAAAAACTGTTTTTT
cdr3_aa: CASSLRTMGAEKLFF

j_call: TRBJ2-1
clone_size: few
v_call: TRBV2
d_call: TRBD2
cdr3_nt: TGTGCCAGCAGGGTAGCGGGACCCCCCTACAATGAGCAGTTCTTC
cdr3_aa: CASRVAGPPYNEQFF

j_call: TRBJ1-1
clone_size: .
v_call: TRBV19
d_call: .
cdr3_nt: TGTGCCAGTAGTAAAGGGCCAAACCCGGACACTGAAGCTTTCTTT
cdr3_aa: CASSKGPNPDTEAFF

j_call: TRBJ2-1
clone_size: .
v_call: TRBV11-2
d_call: TRBD2
cdr3_nt: TGTGCCAGCAGCTTGTCGACTAGCGGGAGGTGGAGTGAGCAGTTCTTC
cdr3_aa: CASSLSTSGRWSEQFF

j_call: TRBJ1-1
clone_size: many
v_call: TRBV7-2
d_call: .
cdr3_nt: TGTGCCAGCAGCTCCGGCTGGGGTTATACTGAAGCTTTCTTT
cdr3_aa: CASSSGWGYTEAFF

j_call: TRBJ1-5
clone_size: .
v_call: TRBV7-6
d_call: .
cdr3_nt: TGTGCCAGCAGCCGGGACCCGGGGAACAATCAGCCCCAGCATTTT
cdr3_aa: CASSRDPGNNQPQHF

j_call: TRBJ2-3
clone_size: .
v_call: TRBV20-1
d_call: .
cdr3_nt: TGCAGTGCTAGGCCCCCGGACATTCGCACAGATACGCAGTATTTT
cdr3_aa: CSARPPDIRTDTQYF

j_call: TRBJ2-7
clone_size: .
v_call: TRBV7-2
d_call: .
cdr3_nt: TGTGCCAGCAGCATCACCGGGCCCGGGGAGCAGTACTTC
cdr3_aa: CASSITGPGEQYF

j_call: TRBJ2-5
clone_size: many
v_call: TRBV7-2
d_call: TRBD2
cdr3_nt: TGTGCCAGCAGACCACTCTTAGCGGGAGAGTGGAGTTACCAAGAGACCCAGTACTTC
cdr3_aa: CASRPLLAGEWSYQETQYF

j_call: TRBJ2-1
clone_size: few
v_call: TRBV28
d_call: .
cdr3_nt: TGTGCCAGCAGTCTAATGGGACCGTCCCTTTACAATGAGCAGTTCTTC
cdr3_aa: CASSLMGPSLYNEQFF